Here is one T cell receptor beta chain with its context. This entry is derived from a study of blood T cell repertoires in COVID-19. About the research overall: COVID-19 samples from acute and convalescent phases originated in the United States, Italy and Spain. PBMCs, B-cell-depleted T cells, or T cells were the source of the cDNA or gDNA that made up the material.

The trim removed 4 bases at V and 4 bases at J, leaving 3 bases unmatched. CDR3 size: 13 residues. The germline V gene encodes CDR1 SEHNR and CDR2 FQNEAQ (reference sequence). As originally analysed: Scientists estimated how many nucleated cells there were by amplifying reference gene primers. Clones were read by immunoSEQ multiplex PCR, and TCRdb kept only the in-frame ones, dropping some. V, J and clone size are taken as reported in that table, and D and trimming were inferred from the DNA itself. The table shows about 180,000 clones, with about 91% occurring only once. Input material: peripheral blood. The chain is built from TRBV7-9 and TRBJ1-2; TRBD1 aligns across 7 bases. The sequence was collected from a woman between 45 and 65 years old with acute or convalescent COVID-19. CDR3 in amino acids: CASSSQGLYGYTF. CDR3 DNA sequence: TGTGCCAGCAGCTCACAGGGGCTCTATGGCTACACCTTC.